This T cell receptor (beta chain) appears in the sequencing data of a study of cytomegalovirus exposure and HLA in healthy donors. Study results and limitations: Three chains linked to CMV were shown in vitro to be specific for CMV antigens.

Concerning this clone itself: What it binds is not known.

The PCR ran on 60 Vbeta and 13 Jbeta primers. Method: immunoSEQ multiplex PCR; TCRdb's copy keeps in-frame clones and lacks some. The table lists approximately 120,000 clones, about 80% of them singletons. CDR3 length: 13 residues. V lost 7 bases to trimming and J lost 3 bases, with 13 bases between them. The chain combines TRBV23-1 with TRBJ2-7; D gene unclear. TRBV23-1 is designated an ORF whose function remains uncertain. Material: PBMCs. The TCR comes from a woman aged 50 to 65 in good health and CMV-seropositive. The CDR3 is CASTLRVGYEQYF. In nucleotides, the CDR3 is TGCGCCAGCACCCTTCGAGTTGGCTACGAGCAGTACTTC.